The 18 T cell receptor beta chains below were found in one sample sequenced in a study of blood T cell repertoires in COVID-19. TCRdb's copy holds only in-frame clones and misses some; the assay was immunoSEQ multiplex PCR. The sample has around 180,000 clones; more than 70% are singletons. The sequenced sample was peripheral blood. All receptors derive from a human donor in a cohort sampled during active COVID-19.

The CDR3 bases are TGTGCCAGCAGCCCGGACAGGAGCAATGAGCAGTTCTTC. Protein sequence: CASSPDRSNEQFF. The chain employs TRBV6-5 and TRBJ2-1; TRBD1 aligns across 7 bases. CDR1 is MNHEY, CDR2 SVGAGI, per germline. V shed 6 bases, J shed 6 bases, and the junction held 5 bases outside the gene matches. The CDR3 covers 13 residues.

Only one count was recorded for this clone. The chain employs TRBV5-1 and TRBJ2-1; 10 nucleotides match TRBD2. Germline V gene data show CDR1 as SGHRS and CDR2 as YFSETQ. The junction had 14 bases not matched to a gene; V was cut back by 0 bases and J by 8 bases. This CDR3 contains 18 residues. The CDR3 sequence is CASSLGLAGVASVDEQFF. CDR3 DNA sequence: TGCGCCAGCAGCTTGGGTCTAGCGGGAGTCGCGTCGGTGGATGAGCAGTTCTTC. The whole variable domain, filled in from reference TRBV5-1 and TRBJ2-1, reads KAGVTQTPRYLIKTRGQQVTLSCSPISGHRSVSWYQQTPGQGLQFLFEYFSETQRNKGNFPGRFSGRQFSNSRSEMNVSTLELGDSALYLCASSLGLAGVASVDEQFFGPGTRLTVL.

This chain's CDR3 is CASGDRGSSYNEQFF. In DNA, the CDR3 is TGTGCCAGCGGCGACAGGGGGAGCTCCTACAATGAGCAGTTCTTC. The chain links TRBV25-1 to TRBJ2-1, with 9 bases fitting TRBD1. J lost 0 bases, V lost 8 bases, and 5 bases had no gene match. Germline-derived CDR1 and CDR2 are MGHDK and SYGVNS. The CDR3 spans 15 residues.

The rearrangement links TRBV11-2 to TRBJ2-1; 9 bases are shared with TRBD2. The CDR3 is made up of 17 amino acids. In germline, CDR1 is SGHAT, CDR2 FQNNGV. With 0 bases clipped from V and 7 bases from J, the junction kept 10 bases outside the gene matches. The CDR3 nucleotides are TGTGCCAGCAGCTTAGATCAGGGTAGCGGGAGCCGGAATGAGCAGTTCTTC. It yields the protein CASSLDQGSGSRNEQFF. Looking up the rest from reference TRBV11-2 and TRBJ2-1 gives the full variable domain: EAGVAQSPRYKIIEKRQSVAFWCNPISGHATLYWYQQILGQGPKLLIQFQNNGVVDDSQLPKDRFSAERLKGVDSTLKIQPAKLEDSAVYLCASSLDQGSGSRNEQFFGPGTRLTVL.

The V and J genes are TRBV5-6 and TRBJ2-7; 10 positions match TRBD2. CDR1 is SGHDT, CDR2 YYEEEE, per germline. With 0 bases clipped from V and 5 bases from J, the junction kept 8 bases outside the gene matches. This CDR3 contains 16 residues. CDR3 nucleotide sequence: TGTGCCAGCAGCTTGGCCCCGACTAGCGGGTTTCACGAGCAGTACTTC. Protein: CASSLAPTSGFHEQYF.

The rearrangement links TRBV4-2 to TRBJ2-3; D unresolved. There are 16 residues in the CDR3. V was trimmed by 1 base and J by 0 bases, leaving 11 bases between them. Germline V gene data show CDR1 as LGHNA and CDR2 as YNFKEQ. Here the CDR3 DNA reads TGTGCCAGCAGCCAAGTCGGGTCCACTAGCACAGATACGCAGTATTTT. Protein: CASSQVGSTSTDTQYF.

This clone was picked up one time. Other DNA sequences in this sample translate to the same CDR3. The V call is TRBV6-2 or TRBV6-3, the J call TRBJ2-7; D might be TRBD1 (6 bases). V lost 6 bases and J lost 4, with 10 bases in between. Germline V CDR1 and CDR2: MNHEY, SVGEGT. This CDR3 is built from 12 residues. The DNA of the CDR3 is TGTGCCAGCAGCTTACAGGGATACGAGCAGTACTTC. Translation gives CASSLQGYEQYF.

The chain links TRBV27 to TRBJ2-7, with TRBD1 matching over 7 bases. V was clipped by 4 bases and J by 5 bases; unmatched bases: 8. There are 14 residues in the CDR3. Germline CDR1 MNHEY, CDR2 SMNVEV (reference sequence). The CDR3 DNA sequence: TGTGCCAGCAGTTCTACGAGACAGGGACACGAGCAGTACTTC. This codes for CASSSTRQGHEQYF.

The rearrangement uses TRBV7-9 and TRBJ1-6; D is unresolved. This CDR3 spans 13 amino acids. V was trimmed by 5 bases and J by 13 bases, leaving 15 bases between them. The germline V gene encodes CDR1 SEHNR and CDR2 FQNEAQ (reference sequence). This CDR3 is CASSLFEEAPLHF. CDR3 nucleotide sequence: TGTGCCAGCAGCCTCTTTGAAGAGGCGCCCCTCCACTTT.

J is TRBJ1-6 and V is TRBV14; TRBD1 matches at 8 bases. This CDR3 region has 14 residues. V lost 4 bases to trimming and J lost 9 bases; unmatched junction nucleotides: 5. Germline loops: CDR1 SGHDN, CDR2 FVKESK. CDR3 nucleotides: TGTGCCAGCAGCCGACAGGGGTTTCGTTCACCCCTCCACTTT. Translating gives CASSRQGFRSPLHF.

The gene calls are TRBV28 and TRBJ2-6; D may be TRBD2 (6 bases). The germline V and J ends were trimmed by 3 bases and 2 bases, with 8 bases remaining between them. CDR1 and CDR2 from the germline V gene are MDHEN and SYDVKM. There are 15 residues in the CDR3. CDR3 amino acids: CASSLGGAGANVLTF. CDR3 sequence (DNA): TGTGCCAGCAGTTTGGGGGGAGCTGGGGCCAACGTCCTGACTTTC.

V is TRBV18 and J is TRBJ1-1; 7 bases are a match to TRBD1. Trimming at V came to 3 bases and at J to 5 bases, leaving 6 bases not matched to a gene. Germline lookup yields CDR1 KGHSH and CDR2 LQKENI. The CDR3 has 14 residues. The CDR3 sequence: CASSPVRGRTEAFF. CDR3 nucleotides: TGTGCCAGCTCACCGGTCAGGGGGAGGACTGAAGCTTTCTTT.

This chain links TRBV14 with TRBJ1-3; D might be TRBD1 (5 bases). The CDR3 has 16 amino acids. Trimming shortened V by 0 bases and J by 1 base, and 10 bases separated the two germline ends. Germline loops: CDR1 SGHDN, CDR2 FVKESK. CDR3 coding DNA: TGTGCCAGCAGCCAAGAATTAGCAGGGTCTGGAAACACCATATATTTT. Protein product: CASSQELAGSGNTIYF.

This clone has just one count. The CDR3 nucleotides read TGTGCCAGCAGGTTCCTAAACTCTAACTATGGCTACACCTTC. This codes for CASRFLNSNYGYTF. The rearrangement uses TRBV6-5 and TRBJ1-2, with D hard to call. In germline, CDR1 is MNHEY, CDR2 SVGAGI. V shed 6 bases and J shed 0 bases, with 11 bases lying between them. The CDR3 is 14 residues long.

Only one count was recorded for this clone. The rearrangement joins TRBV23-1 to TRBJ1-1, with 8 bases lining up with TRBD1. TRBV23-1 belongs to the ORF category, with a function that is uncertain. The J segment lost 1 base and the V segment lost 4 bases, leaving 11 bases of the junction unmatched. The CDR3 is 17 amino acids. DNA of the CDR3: TGCGCCAGCAGTCGAGTTTCCCGGGACAGGCAGAACACTGAAGCTTTCTTT. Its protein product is CASSRVSRDRQNTEAFF.

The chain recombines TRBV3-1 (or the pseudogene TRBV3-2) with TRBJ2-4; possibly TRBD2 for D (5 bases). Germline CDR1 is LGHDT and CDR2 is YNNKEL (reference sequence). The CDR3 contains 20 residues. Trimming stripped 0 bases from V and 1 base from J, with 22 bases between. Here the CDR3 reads CASSQERETVPWEAKNIQYF. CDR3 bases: TGTGCCAGCAGCCAAGAAAGGGAGACGGTTCCCTGGGAGGCCAAAAACATTCAGTACTTC.

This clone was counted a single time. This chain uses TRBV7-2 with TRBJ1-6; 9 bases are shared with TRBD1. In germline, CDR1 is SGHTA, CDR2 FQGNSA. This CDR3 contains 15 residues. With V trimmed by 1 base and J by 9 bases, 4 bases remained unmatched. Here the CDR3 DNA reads TGTGCCAGCAGCTTAGTAGGGACAGGGTCTTCACCCCTCCACTTT. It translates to CASSLVGTGSSPLHF.

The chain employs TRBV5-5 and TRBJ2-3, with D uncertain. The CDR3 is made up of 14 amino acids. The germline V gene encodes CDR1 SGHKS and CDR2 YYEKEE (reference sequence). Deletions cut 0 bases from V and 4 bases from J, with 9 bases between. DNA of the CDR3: TGTGCCAGCAGCTTGGAGAGTTCGGCAGATACGCAGTATTTT. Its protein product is CASSLESSADTQYF.